These 8 T cell receptor beta chains originate from one sample sequenced in a study of shared clonotypes between healthy human individuals. The protocol was immunoSEQ multiplex PCR, while the TCRdb copy is restricted to in-frame clones and leaves out a portion. This sample has 450,000 or so clones, with roughly four fifths found just once. Specimen: PBMCs. The receptors stem from a woman aged 40 to 49 in good health. Some clones in this sample may be carry-over from other donors' samples.

The chain's CDR3 is CASPWGKSSYNEQFF. As DNA, the CDR3 is TGTGCCAGCCCGTGGGGGAAGAGCTCCTACAATGAGCAGTTCTTC. The gene calls are TRBV7-6 and TRBJ2-1; TRBD1 or TRBD2 may be the D gene (5 bases each). The CDR3 sequence is 15 residues long. From germline, CDR1 is SGHVS and CDR2 FNYEAQ. V was clipped by 8 bases and J by 0 bases, with 14 bases between them.

The chain joins TRBV19 to TRBJ1-4, with 7 bases fitting TRBD1. Trimming at V came to 1 base and at J to 8 bases, leaving 7 bases not matched to a gene. The CDR3 extends over 15 amino acids. Germline-derived CDR1 and CDR2 are LNHDA and SQIVND (reference sequence). For the CDR3, the DNA is TGTGCCAGTAGTATAGGCCCCCAGGGGGGCGAAAAACTGTTTTTT. Translating gives CASSIGPQGGEKLFF.

The J gene is TRBJ2-2, the V gene TRBV7-3, with D perhaps given as TRBD1 or TRBD2 (5 bases each). Trimming shortened V by 6 bases and J by 2 bases, and 25 bases separated the two germline ends. This CDR3 has 19 residues. Germline assignment: CDR1 SGHTA and CDR2 FQGTGA. The CDR3 region has the DNA TGTGCCAGCAGGCTAAACCCCGGGACGGGGAGCCTCAACACCGGGGAGCTGTTTTTT. Protein: CASRLNPGTGSLNTGELFF.

V is TRBV14 and J is TRBJ2-7, with D possibly being TRBD2 (5 bases). Trimming stripped 0 bases from V and 9 bases from J, with 9 bases between. The CDR3 length is 12 residues. Looked up from germline, CDR1 is SGHDN and CDR2 is FVKESK. The CDR3 region has the DNA TGTGCCAGCAGCCAAGATATGGAGGCGCAGTACTTC. Its protein product is CASSQDMEAQYF.

The chain employs TRBV19 and TRBJ2-1, with D perhaps matching TRBD2 (6 bases). Germline CDR1 and CDR2: LNHDA and SQIVND (reference sequence). The V gene lost 1 base and the J gene lost 6 bases, with 10 bases spanning the gap. The length of the CDR3 is 14 residues. CDR3: CASSIGLGRNEQFF. The CDR3 DNA sequence: TGTGCCAGTAGTATAGGACTAGGTCGCAATGAGCAGTTCTTC.

On this clone itself: A far larger clone lies a single base away; this is likely a read error. This CDR3 is also generated by other DNA sequences in the sample. V usage is TRBV20-1 and J usage is TRBJ2-7, with no clear D. V gave up 3 bases and J gave up 3 bases, with 6 bases separating them. The CDR3 runs to 11 residues. The V gene's germline CDR1 is DFQATT and CDR2 SNEGSKA (reference sequence). CDR3 DNA sequence: TGCAGTGCTAGTGTTAACTACGAGCAGTACTTC. This sequence encodes CSASVNYEQYF.

The J gene is TRBJ2-5, the V gene TRBV10-3; the D gene is possibly TRBD2 (7 bases). V was clipped by 6 bases and J by 5 bases, with 13 bases between them. The V gene's germline CDR1 is ENHRY and CDR2 SYGVKD. CDR3 size: 13 residues. The CDR3 DNA is TGTGCCATCAGCCGAAAGGGGGGGGAGACCCAGTACTTC. It yields the protein CAISRKGGETQYF.

As concerns this clone: The same CDR3 is also encoded by other DNA sequences in this sample. The chain combines TRBV5-5 with TRBJ2-2; D gene uncertain. The germline V and J ends were trimmed by 0 bases and 2 bases, with 8 bases remaining between them. The germline V gene has CDR1 SGHKS and CDR2 YYEKEE (reference sequence). The CDR3 spans 15 residues. The CDR3, as DNA: TGTGCCAGCAGCTTGGGACCCTTAAACACCGGGGAGCTGTTTTTT. It encodes CASSLGPLNTGELFF.